This T cell receptor beta chain was captured by sequencing in a study of CD8 T cells in acute hepatitis C reinfection. Findings and limits, study-wide: Acute resolver, follow-up resolver and acute chronic samples had similar high diversity.

Of note for this clone: What it binds is unknown.

Sample time point: naive CD8 control sorted from an acute-time-point sample. Profiling relied on immunoSEQ multiplex PCR, and the TCRdb table lists in-frame clones only, not all of them. Among about 38,000 clones listed, about 87% were seen once. Per the germline V gene, CDR1 is SGHTA and CDR2 is FQGNSA. This CDR3 is 13 amino acids long. The trim removed 5 bases at V and 2 bases at J, leaving 3 bases unmatched. What was sequenced was naive CD8+ T cells from PBMCs. This receptor was taken from a man aged 25 to 45 with chronic hepatitis C. V usage is TRBV7-2 and J usage is TRBJ2-7, with 7 nucleotides matching TRBD1. In nucleotides, the CDR3 is TGTGCCAGCAGCGACGGGACAGCCTACGAGCAGTACTTC. Translated, it gives CASSDGTAYEQYF.